These T cell receptor beta chains were read from a single sample in a study of PD-1 blockade in classical Hodgkin lymphoma. Measured with immunoSEQ multiplex PCR; TCRdb has only the in-frame clones, and not every one. This table holds approximately 12,000 clones, roughly 76% found once. The sample in question was peripheral blood mononuclear cells (PBMCs), obtained at baseline. The receptors shown here come from a human donor with classical Hodgkin lymphoma. Both conserved end residues are part of each CDR3. A D gene is named only where the DNA matches it firmly. Where a row states a size, it is once, few, many or the class of an expanded clone; other rows omit it.

j_gene	v_gene	d_gene	abundance	CDR3nt	CDR3aa
TRBJ1-5	TRBV28	.	.	TGTGCCAGCAGTAAACCCCGAGGGAATCAGCCCCAGCATTTT	CASSKPRGNQPQHF
TRBJ1-1	TRBV11-2	.	few	TGTGCCAGCAGCGTAGGGTTGAACACTGAAGCTTTCTTT	CASSVGLNTEAFF
TRBJ2-7	TRBV20-1	.	.	TGCAGTGCTAGAGATCTCGGGGGGCAGTACTTC	CSARDLGGQYF
TRBJ1-1	TRBV4-2	.	once	TGTGCCAGCAGCCAAGAGCGATTTACTAACACTGAAGCTTTCTTT	CASSQERFTNTEAFF
TRBJ2-6	TRBV5-5	.	.	TGTGCCAGCGCAGTAACTGTCGCACAAAGTCGGGCCAACGTCCTGACTTTC	CASAVTVAQSRANVLTF
TRBJ1-1	TRBV27	.	.	TGTGCCACCGCCAGGGGCCGAGCAAATCTGAACACTGAAGCTTTCTTT	CATARGRANLNTEAFF
TRBJ1-5	TRBV5-8	.	.	TGTGCCAGCAACCCAGGACGGAACAATCAGCCCCAGCATTTT	CASNPGRNNQPQHF
TRBJ2-1	TRBV10-3	.	.	TGTGCCATCAGTGAGTCGATGACGGATACCTACAATGAGCAGTTCTTC	CAISESMTDTYNEQFF
TRBJ2-5	TRBV7-2	.	.	TGTGCCAGCAGATCAGGGGTACGGGAGACCCAGTACTTC	CASRSGVRETQYF
TRBJ2-1	TRBV7-2	TRBD2	.	TGTGCCAGCAGCTTGGCCGGGACTAGCGGGTCCCCCTCCTACAATGAGCAGTTCTTC	CASSLAGTSGSPSYNEQFF
TRBJ2-1	TRBV7-2	TRBD1	.	TGTGCCAGCAGCTGGGGACAGGGAAAAGGTGAGCAGTTCTTC	CASSWGQGKGEQFF
TRBJ2-5	TRBV5-1	.	.	TGCGCCAGCAGCTTGGTAGGGGCGCGTGAGACCCAGTACTTC	CASSLVGARETQYF
TRBJ1-2	TRBV2	.	.	TGTGCCAGCAGTCGAAATTGTTACCGATGGACCTATGGCTACACCTTC	CASSRNCYRWTYGYTF
TRBJ2-2	TRBV30	.	.	TGTGCCTGGTCCCTTGAGGGGGACACCGGGGAGCTGTTTTTT	CAWSLEGDTGELFF